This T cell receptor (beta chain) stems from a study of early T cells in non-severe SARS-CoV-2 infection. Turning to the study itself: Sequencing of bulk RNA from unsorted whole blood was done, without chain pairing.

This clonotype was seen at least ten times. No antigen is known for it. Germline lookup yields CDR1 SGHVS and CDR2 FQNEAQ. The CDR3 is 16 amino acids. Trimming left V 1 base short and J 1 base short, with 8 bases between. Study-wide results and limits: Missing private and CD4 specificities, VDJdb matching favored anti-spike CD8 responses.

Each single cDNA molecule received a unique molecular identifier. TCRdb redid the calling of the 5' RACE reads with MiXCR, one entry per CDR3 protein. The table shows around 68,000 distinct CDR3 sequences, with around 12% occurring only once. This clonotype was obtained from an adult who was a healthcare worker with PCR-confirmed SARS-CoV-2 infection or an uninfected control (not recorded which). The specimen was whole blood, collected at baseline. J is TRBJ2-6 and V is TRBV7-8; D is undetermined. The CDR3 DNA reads TGTGCCAGCAGCTTAGGGGGATTTTCTGGGGCCAACGTCCTGACTTTC. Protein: CASSLGGFSGANVLTF.